These T cell receptor beta chains were read from a single sample in a study of T cells after yellow fever vaccination. TCRdb reprocessed the 5' RACE reads with MiXCR, giving one entry per CDR3 protein. The table records tens of thousands of distinct CDR3 sequences, roughly a tenth of them present only once. The sample here was PBMCs, either bulk or a sorted T-cell subset (CD4+, CD8+, memory, or dextramer-sorted; not recorded which), taken about 2 weeks after the first yellow fever vaccination. The receptor set was obtained from a man aged 18-30 years who received the YFV17D yellow fever vaccine. Both conserved end residues are part of each CDR3. D genes are given only for firm matches. A row's size may be missing; if present it is once, few, many or a size class.

D: -; J: TRBJ2-3; V: TRBV5-1; size: many; DNA: TGCGCCAGCAGCTTTACCGGACATGATACGCAGTATTTT; CDR3: CASSFTGHDTQYF
D: -; J: TRBJ1-5; V: TRBV6-1; size: many; DNA: TGTGCCAGCTTTGAGCCGGCGGAGGCTCAGCCCCAGCATTTT; CDR3: CASFEPAEAQPQHF
D: TRBD1; J: TRBJ1-5; V: TRBV6-5; size: many; DNA: TGTGCCAGCAGTACGGGGACAGGGGGGAGGCAGCCCCAGCATTTT; CDR3: CASSTGTGGRQPQHF
D: TRBD2; J: TRBJ2-1; V: TRBV5-6; size: medium-sized; DNA: TGTGCCAGCAGCCTCAACCGGGACTACCAGTTCTTC; CDR3: CASSLNRDYQFF
D: TRBD2; J: TRBJ2-3; V: TRBV3-1; size: few; DNA: TGTGCCAGCAGCTCCCTGCCGGGAAGTAGCGGGGTAACAGATACGCAGTATTTT; CDR3: CASSSLPGSSGVTDTQYF
D: -; J: TRBJ2-5; V: TRBV7-8; size: many; DNA: TGTGCCAGCAGCTGGGGGGCGGGGCGCCAAGAGACCCAGTACTTC; CDR3: CASSWGAGRQETQYF
D: TRBD1; J: TRBJ2-4; V: TRBV12-3/TRBV12-4; size: many; DNA: TGTGCCAGCAGCCGGGACAGTACCCTTCAGTACTTC; CDR3: CASSRDSTLQYF
D: -; J: TRBJ2-3; V: TRBV5-1; size: many; DNA: TGCGCCAGCAGCTTGGGGGCCCGGGGCGACACGCAGTATTTT; CDR3: CASSLGARGDTQYF
D: -; J: TRBJ1-1; V: TRBV20-1; size: few; DNA: TGCAGTGCGCTCCCCGGGGCCAACACTGAAGCTTTCTTT; CDR3: CSALPGANTEAFF
D: -; J: TRBJ2-6; V: TRBV5-1; size: many; DNA: TGCGCCAGCAGCTTGATCGGACAGATCTCTGGGGCCAACGTCCTGACTTTC; CDR3: CASSLIGQISGANVLTF
D: -; J: TRBJ2-3; V: TRBV6-2/TRBV6-3; size: many; DNA: TGTGCCAGCAGTCCCGCTGGGGCAGATACGCAGTATTTT; CDR3: CASSPAGADTQYF
D: TRBD1; J: TRBJ1-1; V: TRBV4-1; size: medium-sized; DNA: TGCGCCAGCAGCCAACCGACAGGGGAGGATGAAGCTTTCTTT; CDR3: CASSQPTGEDEAFF
D: -; J: TRBJ2-5; V: TRBV9; size: many; DNA: TGTGCCAGCAGCGTAGGGGCAGGGGCGGGTGAGACCCAGTACTTC; CDR3: CASSVGAGAGETQYF
D: -; J: TRBJ2-2; V: TRBV7-2; size: many; DNA: TGTGCCAGCAGCCGTTCGTCGGACTACGGGGGCACCGGGGAGCTGTTTTTT; CDR3: CASSRSSDYGGTGELFF
D: TRBD1; J: TRBJ1-1; V: TRBV27; size: many; DNA: TGTGCCAGCAGTTCGGGGGGGACAGGGAACACTGAAGCTTTCTTT; CDR3: CASSSGGTGNTEAFF
D: TRBD2; J: TRBJ2-3; V: TRBV6-4; size: many; DNA: TGTGCCAGCAGTGAGGCTAGCGGGGATAGCACAGATACGCAGTATTTT; CDR3: CASSEASGDSTDTQYF
D: TRBD2; J: TRBJ2-1; V: TRBV20-1; size: many; DNA: TGCAGTGCTAGAGATGGGAGCGGGGCCGACAATGAGCAGTTCTTC; CDR3: CSARDGSGADNEQFF
D: -; J: TRBJ2-7; V: TRBV5-5; size: -; DNA: TGTGCCAGCAGCCGCGGGGGCCTCTGCTGGGAGCAGTACTTC; CDR3: CASSRGGLCWEQYF
D: TRBD1; J: TRBJ2-2; V: TRBV5-1; size: many; DNA: TGCGCCAGCAGCCCTTATGGGACAGGGGGAACCGGGGAGCTGTTTTTT; CDR3: CASSPYGTGGTGELFF
D: -; J: TRBJ1-2; V: TRBV5-6; size: many; DNA: TGTGCCAGCAGCTCAGGACAGTACTATGGCTACACCTTC; CDR3: CASSSGQYYGYTF
D: -; J: TRBJ1-1; V: TRBV19; size: few; DNA: TGTGCCAGTAGTATGTGGGATCAGAGAGACACTGAAGCTTTCTTT; CDR3: CASSMWDQRDTEAFF
D: TRBD1; J: TRBJ2-5; V: TRBV6-5; size: many; DNA: TGTGCCAGCAGTCCCGGGACAGGGGGCGCGGGCGTGGAGACCCAGTACTTC; CDR3: CASSPGTGGAGVETQYF
D: -; J: TRBJ2-2; V: TRBV11-3; size: many; DNA: TGTGCCAGCAGCTTGGACATCAACACCGGGGAGCTGTTTTTT; CDR3: CASSLDINTGELFF
D: TRBD1; J: TRBJ2-3; V: TRBV3-1; size: few; DNA: TGTGCCAGCAGCAAAGATAGAACTGGGACAGGGCCACTAGATACGCAGTATTTT; CDR3: CASSKDRTGTGPLDTQYF
D: -; J: TRBJ1-4; V: TRBV5-1; size: many; DNA: TGCGCCAGCAGCTTGGAAACTGGAAGTAATGAAAAACTGTTTTTT; CDR3: CASSLETGSNEKLFF
D: -; J: TRBJ2-1; V: TRBV12-3/TRBV12-4; size: many; DNA: TGTGCCAGCAGTCCGGACCAGAGCTCCTACAATGAGCAGTTCTTC; CDR3: CASSPDQSSYNEQFF
D: -; J: TRBJ1-4; V: TRBV13; size: many; DNA: TGTGCCAGCAGCCTAGGGACACTTGGTGAAAAACTGTTTTTT; CDR3: CASSLGTLGEKLFF
D: TRBD1; J: TRBJ2-1; V: TRBV11-2; size: many; DNA: TGTGCCAGCAGCACATACAGGGGTGTTGAGCAGTTCTTC; CDR3: CASSTYRGVEQFF
D: -; J: TRBJ1-2; V: TRBV11-2; size: few; DNA: TGTGCCAGCAGCTTAAATCCAACAGGGTTCGCTAACTATGGCTACACCTTC; CDR3: CASSLNPTGFANYGYTF
D: -; J: TRBJ1-2; V: TRBV20-1; size: many; DNA: TGCAGTGCTAGAGATCAGGGCTCCCAGCGTCCTAACTATGGCTACACCTTC; CDR3: CSARDQGSQRPNYGYTF
D: -; J: TRBJ2-5; V: TRBV5-1; size: many; DNA: TGCGCCAGCAGCTTGGAGCAGGGAAGGGAGACCCAGTACTTC; CDR3: CASSLEQGRETQYF
D: -; J: TRBJ2-3; V: TRBV19; size: many; DNA: TGTGCCAGTAGTCCCTCTTCGGAAAATACGCAGTATTTT; CDR3: CASSPSSENTQYF
D: TRBD2; J: TRBJ2-3; V: TRBV7-2; size: many; DNA: TGTGCCAGCAGCCCTTCTAGCGGGGTGAGATCGGATACGCAGTATTTT; CDR3: CASSPSSGVRSDTQYF
D: -; J: TRBJ2-1; V: TRBV7-2; size: many; DNA: TGTGCCAGCAGCCGGACAGAGTACAATGAGCAGTTCTTC; CDR3: CASSRTEYNEQFF
D: TRBD1; J: TRBJ1-1; V: TRBV7-3; size: many; DNA: TGTGCCAGCAGCTCACAGGGACAGGGGGGGACTGAAGCTTTCTTT; CDR3: CASSSQGQGGTEAFF
D: -; J: TRBJ2-5; V: TRBV6-2/TRBV6-3; size: few; DNA: TGTGCCAGCAGTGAGTACAGGGCCCCAGGGACCCAGTACTTC; CDR3: CASSEYRAPGTQYF
D: TRBD1; J: TRBJ1-6; V: TRBV6-5; size: medium-sized; DNA: TGTGCCAGCAGTTACTCCCAGGACAGGGGGTATAATTCACCCCTCCACTTT; CDR3: CASSYSQDRGYNSPLHF
D: TRBD1; J: TRBJ1-5; V: TRBV7-2; size: many; DNA: TGTGCCAGCAGCCCTGGACAGGCCTTCAGTCAGCCCCAGCATTTT; CDR3: CASSPGQAFSQPQHF
D: -; J: TRBJ2-6; V: TRBV28; size: many; DNA: TGTGCCAGCAATACCGCGTCCTCTGGGGCCAACGTCCTGACTTTC; CDR3: CASNTASSGANVLTF
D: -; J: TRBJ1-6; V: TRBV5-1; size: few; DNA: TGCGCCAGCAGCATTGGTTCGGGAAATTCACCCCTCCACTTT; CDR3: CASSIGSGNSPLHF
D: TRBD2; J: TRBJ2-3; V: TRBV20-1; size: many; DNA: TGCAGTGCTCCAACGGCGGGGGGCACAGATACGCAGTATTTT; CDR3: CSAPTAGGTDTQYF
D: TRBD1; J: TRBJ1-1; V: TRBV12-3/TRBV12-4; size: many; DNA: TGTGCCAGCGGGACAGGGGCGTACACTGAAGCTTTCTTT; CDR3: CASGTGAYTEAFF
D: -; J: TRBJ2-5; V: TRBV9; size: many; DNA: TGTGCCAGCAGCGTAGGAAATAGCCAAGAGACCCAGTACTTC; CDR3: CASSVGNSQETQYF
D: -; J: TRBJ2-1; V: TRBV7-6; size: medium-sized; DNA: TGTGCCAGCAGCCCGAGCACAGGGGACTACTACAATGAGCAGTTCTTC; CDR3: CASSPSTGDYYNEQFF
D: -; J: TRBJ2-2; V: TRBV7-3; size: many; DNA: TGTGCCAGCAGCTTATCAGCCGGGAGTGGCACCGGGGAGCTGTTTTTT; CDR3: CASSLSAGSGTGELFF
D: TRBD1; J: TRBJ1-3; V: TRBV5-1; size: many; DNA: TGCGCCAGCAGCTCGCAAACCGGGACAGGGGCAAACACCATATATTTT; CDR3: CASSSQTGTGANTIYF
D: -; J: TRBJ2-1; V: TRBV5-1; size: many; DNA: TGCGCCAGCAGCCCCTTGGGCGGAAATGAGCAGTTCTTC; CDR3: CASSPLGGNEQFF
D: -; J: TRBJ1-3; V: TRBV5-1; size: many; DNA: TGCGCCAGCAGCTCCGGGCCAGGAGGAAACACCATATATTTT; CDR3: CASSSGPGGNTIYF
D: -; J: TRBJ2-7; V: TRBV29-1; size: many; DNA: TGCAGCGTTGAAACTAGGGATTACGAGCAGTACTTC; CDR3: CSVETRDYEQYF
D: TRBD1; J: TRBJ2-5; V: TRBV18; size: many; DNA: TGTGCCAGCTCACACGGACCGGGACAGGGTGGAGAGACCCAGTACTTC; CDR3: CASSHGPGQGGETQYF
D: -; J: TRBJ1-1; V: TRBV2; size: many; DNA: TGTGCCAGCAGTGTCACAAACACTGAAGCTTTCTTT; CDR3: CASSVTNTEAFF
D: -; J: TRBJ2-1; V: TRBV5-4; size: few; DNA: TGTGCCAGCAGGCGAGACAGTGTAAACAATGAGCAGTTCTTC; CDR3: CASRRDSVNNEQFF
D: -; J: TRBJ1-1; V: TRBV12-3/TRBV12-4; size: many; DNA: TGTGCCAGCGGCCGTGGGGGGACTGAAGCTTTCTTT; CDR3: CASGRGGTEAFF
D: TRBD1; J: TRBJ2-1; V: TRBV9; size: many; DNA: TGTGCCAGCAGCGTAGGCCCCGGACAGGGACGGGAGCAGTTCTTC; CDR3: CASSVGPGQGREQFF
D: -; J: TRBJ1-2; V: TRBV4-3; size: many; DNA: TGCGCCAGCAGCCAACATAGCCCGACAGAGGTTGGCTACACCTTC; CDR3: CASSQHSPTEVGYTF